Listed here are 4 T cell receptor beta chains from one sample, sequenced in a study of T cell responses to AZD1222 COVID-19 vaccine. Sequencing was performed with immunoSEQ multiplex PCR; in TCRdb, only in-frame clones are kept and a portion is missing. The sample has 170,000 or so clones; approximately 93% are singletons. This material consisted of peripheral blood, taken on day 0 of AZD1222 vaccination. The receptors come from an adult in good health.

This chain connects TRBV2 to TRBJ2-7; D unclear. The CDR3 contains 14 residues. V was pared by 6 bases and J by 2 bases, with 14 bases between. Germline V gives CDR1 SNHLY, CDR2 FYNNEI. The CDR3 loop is CASSADSWAYEQYF. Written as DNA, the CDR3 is TGTGCCAGCAGCGCTGACTCTTGGGCCTACGAGCAGTACTTC.

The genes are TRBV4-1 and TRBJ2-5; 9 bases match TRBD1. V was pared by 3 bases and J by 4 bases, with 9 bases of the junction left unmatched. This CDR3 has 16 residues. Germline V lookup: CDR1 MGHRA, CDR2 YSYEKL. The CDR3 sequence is CASSQVGQGSGETQYF. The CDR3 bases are TGCGCCAGCAGCCAGGTCGGACAGGGGAGTGGAGAGACCCAGTACTTC.

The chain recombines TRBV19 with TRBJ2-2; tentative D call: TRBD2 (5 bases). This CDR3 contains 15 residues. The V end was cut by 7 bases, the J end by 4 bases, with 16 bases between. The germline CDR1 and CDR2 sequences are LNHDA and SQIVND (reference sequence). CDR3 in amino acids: CASTRGTLITGELFF. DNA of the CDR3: TGTGCCAGTACCCGGGGAACACTCATCACCGGGGAGCTGTTTTTT.

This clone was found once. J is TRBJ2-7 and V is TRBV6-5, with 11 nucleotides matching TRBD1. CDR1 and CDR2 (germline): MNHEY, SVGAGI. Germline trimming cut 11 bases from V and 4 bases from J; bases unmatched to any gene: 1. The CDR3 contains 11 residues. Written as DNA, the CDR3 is TGTGCCGGACAGGGGGCTTACGAGCAGTACTTC. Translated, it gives CAGQGAYEQYF.